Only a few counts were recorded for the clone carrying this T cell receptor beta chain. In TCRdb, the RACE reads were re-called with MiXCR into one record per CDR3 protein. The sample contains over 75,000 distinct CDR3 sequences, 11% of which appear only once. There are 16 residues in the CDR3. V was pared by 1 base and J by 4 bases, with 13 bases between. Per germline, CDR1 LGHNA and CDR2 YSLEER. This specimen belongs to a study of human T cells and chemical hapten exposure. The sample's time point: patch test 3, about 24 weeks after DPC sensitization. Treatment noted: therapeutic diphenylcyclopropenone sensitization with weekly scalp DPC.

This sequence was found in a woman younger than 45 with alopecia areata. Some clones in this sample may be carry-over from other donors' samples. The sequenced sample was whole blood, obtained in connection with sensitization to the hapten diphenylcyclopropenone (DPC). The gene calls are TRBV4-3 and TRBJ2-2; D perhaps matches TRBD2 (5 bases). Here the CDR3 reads CASSQGSRRGTGELFF. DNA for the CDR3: TGCGCCAGCAGCCAAGGTTCCCGCCGGGGCACCGGGGAGCTGTTTTTT.